Listed below are T cell receptor beta chains from one sample, sequenced in a study of glioma-infiltrating T cells after dendritic cell vaccination. Using immunoSEQ multiplex PCR, the repertoire was profiled, and TCRdb retains in-frame clones only, with some absent. Of about 76,000 clones in the sample, around 86% were seen once. Sequencing used blood, obtained after dendritic cell vaccination. The receptors here all came from a human donor with glioblastoma. Each CDR3 is given with its conserved first and last residue. A D gene is named only where the DNA matches it firmly.

cdr3_aa: CASSRPGQVREQYF
cdr3_nt: TGTGCCAGCAGCCGACCGGGACAGGTACGCGAGCAGTACTTC
cdr3_length: 14
d_call: TRBD1
j_call: TRBJ2-7
v_call: TRBV11-3

cdr3_aa: CASSEAGQYGYTF
cdr3_nt: TGTGCCAGCAGTGAAGCGGGCCAGTATGGCTACACCTTC
cdr3_length: 13
d_call: -
j_call: TRBJ1-2
v_call: TRBV2

cdr3_aa: CASSQSNQGQSDTQYF
cdr3_nt: TGCGCCAGCAGTCAATCGAACCAAGGACAGTCAGATACGCAGTATTTT
cdr3_length: 16
d_call: -
j_call: TRBJ2-3
v_call: TRBV23-1

cdr3_aa: CASSYGINGRPNEQFF
cdr3_nt: TGTGCCAGCAGCTACGGGATAAACGGGAGGCCCAATGAGCAGTTCTTC
cdr3_length: 16
d_call: TRBD2
j_call: TRBJ2-1
v_call: TRBV7-3

cdr3_aa: CSVENRSYEQYF
cdr3_nt: TGCAGCGTTGAAAATCGTTCCTACGAGCAGTACTTC
cdr3_length: 12
d_call: -
j_call: TRBJ2-7
v_call: TRBV29-1

cdr3_aa: CASSSYPGDTQYF
cdr3_nt: TGTGCCAGCAGCTCCTATCCTGGAGATACGCAGTATTTT
cdr3_length: 13
d_call: -
j_call: TRBJ2-3
v_call: TRBV7-2

cdr3_aa: CASSEGGVWNEQFF
cdr3_nt: TGTGCCAGCAGTGAAGGGGGAGTTTGGAATGAGCAGTTCTTC
cdr3_length: 14
d_call: -
j_call: TRBJ2-1
v_call: TRBV6-1

cdr3_aa: CASISTGMNTEAFF
cdr3_nt: TGTGCCAGCATTTCGACAGGTATGAACACTGAAGCTTTCTTT
cdr3_length: 14
d_call: -
j_call: TRBJ1-1
v_call: TRBV6-1

cdr3_aa: CASSSPDRVNGYTF
cdr3_nt: TGCGCCAGCAGCTCACCTGACAGGGTGAATGGCTACACCTTC
cdr3_length: 14
d_call: TRBD1
j_call: TRBJ1-2
v_call: TRBV5-1

cdr3_aa: CASSLALADTQYF
cdr3_nt: TGCGCCAGCAGCTTGGCCCTCGCGGATACGCAGTATTTT
cdr3_length: 13
d_call: -
j_call: TRBJ2-3
v_call: TRBV5-1